This T cell receptor beta chain was recorded in a study of Graves' ophthalmopathy and Graves' hyperthyroidism. Study background: Untreated patients at initial diagnosis provided peripheral blood.

Germline V gene sequence: CDR1 MDHEN, CDR2 SYDVKM. Trimming took off 6 bases at V and 6 bases at J, with 15 bases between the two ends. The CDR3 has 14 residues. RNA transcripts served as template for amplifying TCR beta CDR3 sequences. First-round RT-PCR with HTBI primers preceded a second-round multiplex PCR. TCRdb fed the multiplex PCR reads into MiXCR, producing one record per CDR3 protein. Here the sample spans hundreds of thousands of distinct CDR3 sequences, approximately 22% being singletons. Only newly diagnosed hyperthyroidism patients aged 18 to 65, with under 2 months' duration, were enrolled.

What was sequenced was peripheral blood. The TCR sequence derives from a woman younger than 30 with stable Graves' hyperthyroidism. Some clones in this sample may be carry-over from other donors' samples. The chain is built from TRBV28 and TRBJ1-5; D ambiguous. The CDR3 sequence is CASRLSWEVQPQHF. The CDR3 nucleotides are TGTGCCAGCAGGCTAAGTTGGGAAGTTCAGCCCCAGCATTTT.